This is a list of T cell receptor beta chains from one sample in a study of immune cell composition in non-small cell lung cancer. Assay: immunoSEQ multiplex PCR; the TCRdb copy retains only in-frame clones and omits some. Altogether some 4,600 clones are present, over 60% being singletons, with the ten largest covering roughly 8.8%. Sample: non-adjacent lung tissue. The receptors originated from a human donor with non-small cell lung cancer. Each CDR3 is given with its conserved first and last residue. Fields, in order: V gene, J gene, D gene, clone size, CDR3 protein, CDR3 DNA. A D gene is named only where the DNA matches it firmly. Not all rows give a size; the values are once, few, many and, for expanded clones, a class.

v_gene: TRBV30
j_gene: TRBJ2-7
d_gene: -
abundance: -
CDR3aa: CAWSDRQASYEQYF
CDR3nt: TGTGCCTGGAGTGATCGACAGGCCTCCTACGAGCAGTACTTC

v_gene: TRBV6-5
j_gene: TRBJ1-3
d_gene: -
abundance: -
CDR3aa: CASSRTGNTIYF
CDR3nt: TGTGCCAGCAGCCGCACTGGAAACACCATATATTTT

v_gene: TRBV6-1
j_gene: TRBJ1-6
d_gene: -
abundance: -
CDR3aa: CASNISPLHF
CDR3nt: TGTGCCAGCAATATATCACCCCTCCACTTT

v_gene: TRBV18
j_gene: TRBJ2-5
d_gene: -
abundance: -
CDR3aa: CASSPNSKGAVETQYF
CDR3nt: TGTGCCAGCTCACCCAATAGTAAAGGGGCTGTAGAGACCCAGTACTTC

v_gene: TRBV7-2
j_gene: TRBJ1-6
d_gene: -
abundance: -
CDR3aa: CASSLQTGTSPLHF
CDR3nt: TGTGCCAGCAGCTTGCAAACTGGGACCTCACCCCTCCACTTT

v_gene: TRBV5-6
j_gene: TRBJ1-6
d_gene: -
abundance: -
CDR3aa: CASGSREINSPLHF
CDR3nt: TGTGCCAGCGGCTCCAGGGAAATCAATTCACCCCTCCACTTT

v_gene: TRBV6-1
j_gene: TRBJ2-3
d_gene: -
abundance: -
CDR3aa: CASSRGPSTDTQYF
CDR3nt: TGTGCCAGCAGTCGGGGGCCGAGCACAGATACGCAGTATTTT

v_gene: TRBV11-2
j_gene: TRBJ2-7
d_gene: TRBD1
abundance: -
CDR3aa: CASSRDGTGYYEQYF
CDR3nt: TGTGCCAGCAGCCGAGACGGGACAGGATACTACGAGCAGTACTTC

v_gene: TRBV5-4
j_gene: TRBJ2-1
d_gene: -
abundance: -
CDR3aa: CASSSEPRLVINEQFF
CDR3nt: TGTGCCAGCAGCTCGGAGCCGAGACTAGTTATCAATGAGCAGTTCTTC

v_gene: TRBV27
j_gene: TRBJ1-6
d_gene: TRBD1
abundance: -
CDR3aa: CASSSRGQISPLHF
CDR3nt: TGTGCCAGCAGTTCAAGGGGACAGATTTCACCCCTCCACTTT

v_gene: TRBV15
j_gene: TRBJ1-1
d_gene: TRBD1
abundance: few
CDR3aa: CATSDRGQNTEAFF
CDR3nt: TGTGCCACCAGCGACAGGGGACAGAACACTGAAGCTTTCTTT